This T cell receptor beta chain is from a study of CD8 T cells in Susac syndrome. Study results and caveats: The study recognized that the number of individuals in its TCR sequencing and HLA analysis was relatively small.

CDR3 length: 14 residues. The V gene lost 3 bases and the J gene lost 4 bases, with 13 bases spanning the gap. Germline loops: CDR1 SGHRS, CDR2 YFSETQ. cDNA came from about 0.5 to 1 ug RNA primed by random hexamers. An immunoSEQ multiplex PCR amplified TCR beta CDR3 over 54 Vbeta and 13 Jbeta. TCRdb used MiXCR to reprocess the immunoSEQ multiplex PCR reads, holding one entry per CDR3 protein. The table includes some 100,000 distinct CDR3 sequences, 85% to 95% detected once. About this clonotype itself: Antigen specificity is unknown.

CD8+ and CD4+ T cells from blood underwent TCR beta sequencing. Negative isolation yielded CD8+ and CD4+ T cells; FACS enriched TEMRA cells. The sequence derives from a human donor in good health. This rearrangement joins TRBV5-1 to TRBJ1-1; D possibly corresponds to TRBD1 (6 bases). Material: CD8+ T cells from PBMCs. As DNA, the CDR3 is TGCGCCAGCAGCTGGACAGTCTCGGTCACTGAAGCTTTCTTT. This sequence encodes CASSWTVSVTEAFF.